This T cell receptor (beta chain) was identified in a study of T cell repertoires in cytomegalovirus infection. Study-wide context: Indicated by public TCR beta signatures were CMV infection and matching HLA type. Study-wide results and caveats: The ex vivo response showed dominance by HLA-C-restricted CMV-specific TCR beta clonotypes.

Using its own MiXCR run on the reads, TCRdb lists one record per CDR3 protein. The table includes 700,000 to 850,000 distinct CDR3 sequences, around a third detected once. This clonotype appeared many times. What it recognizes is unknown. Per the germline V gene, CDR1 is MNHEY and CDR2 is SVGAGI. The junction had 4 bases not matched to a gene; V was cut back by 2 bases and J by 6 bases. CDR3 length equals 14 residues. This sample comprised cultured CD8+ T cells from PBMCs, obtained from culture after CMV antigen stimulation. The TCR comes from a human donor in good health (CMV status not recorded). Some clones in this sample may be carry-over from other donors' samples. The chain employs TRBV6-5 and TRBJ1-5; 7 bases are shared with TRBD1. The CDR3 sequence: CASSYRGRGQPQHF. DNA of the CDR3: TGTGCCAGCAGTTACAGGGGGCGCGGTCAGCCCCAGCATTTT.